Listed below are T cell receptor beta chains from one sample, sequenced in a study of blood T cells in healthy people across ages. A single record per CDR3 protein comes from TCRdb applying MiXCR to the 5' RACE reads. The profile shows 780,000 or so distinct CDR3 sequences, about 56% of them singletons. Sequenced sample: blood. The source of these receptors is a man aged 35-49 years in good health. The CDR3 runs from the conserved cysteine through the conserved F or W. Clone size is given for some rows only: seen once, a few or many times, or a class if the clone is expanded.

j_call clone_size v_call cdr3_aa
TRBJ2-4 - TRBV20-1 CSALTSGRIYDERYF
TRBJ2-4 - TRBV3-1 CASSQLEDQQYF
TRBJ1-1 - TRBV10-3 CAISATGTGDTEAFF
TRBJ1-6 - TRBV12-3/TRBV12-4 CVSRGYNNSPLHF
TRBJ2-7 few TRBV29-1 CSVDGGPYEQYF
TRBJ2-3 - TRBV7-6 CASSRLGGLTDTQYF
TRBJ2-7 few TRBV28 CASSPLGGPVYEQYF
TRBJ1-1 - TRBV27 CASSWGENTEAFF
TRBJ2-4 once TRBV29-1 CSVGLVLVQETRYF
TRBJ2-2 - TRBV7-6 CASSPLRMAVTGELFF
TRBJ1-2 - TRBV20-1 CSATKTLGSTDYGYTF
TRBJ1-6 many TRBV7-9 CASSLGGRNNSPLHF
TRBJ1-5 once TRBV7-2 CASSLVVRQPQHF
TRBJ1-6 - TRBV2 CASMGDRAANSPLHF
TRBJ2-1 - TRBV11-3 CASSFRGSTSYNEQFF
TRBJ2-5 many TRBV28 CASSFSGDHYGYF
TRBJ2-6 - TRBV29-1 CSAVTGPGANVLTF
TRBJ2-3 - TRBV7-2 CASSLVGTGVTDTQYF
TRBJ1-2 - TRBV24-1 CATSDAGTGEHGYTF
TRBJ1-2 few TRBV5-1 CASSLDRGPNGYTF
TRBJ2-1 few TRBV29-1 CSVVDRGAYNEQFF
TRBJ1-2 - TRBV7-9 CASSLVVAEGYTF
TRBJ2-3 - TRBV3-1 CASSQDFGARLAGVPHTDTQYF
TRBJ2-7 few TRBV11-3 CASSGKGYEQYF
TRBJ1-2 once TRBV27 CASSLSLGDFYYGYTF
TRBJ2-3 - TRBV20-1 CSASRSGADTQYF
TRBJ2-1 - TRBV20-1 CSASGQSRYNEQFF
TRBJ1-2 few TRBV28 CASSNSGDSNYGYTF
TRBJ2-1 once TRBV7-2 CASRMGGSTYNERFF
TRBJ1-2 - TRBV12-5 CASGLGQEGFNYGYTF
TRBJ2-7 - TRBV5-1 CASSRTGDYYEQYF
TRBJ2-3 - TRBV29-1 CSVGGTSGRKSDTQYF
TRBJ2-1 - TRBV7-9 CASSSSGREQFF
TRBJ2-5 - TRBV2 CASSEGGQGRETQYF
TRBJ1-2 - TRBV28 CASSQTGEGYGYTF
TRBJ1-2 - TRBV27 CASTTGFGYTF
TRBJ1-1 few TRBV29-1 CSVEDYQSEAFF
TRBJ2-1 few TRBV20-1 CSAGGGLAGLDEQFF
TRBJ1-2 - TRBV14 CASSRFTSNYGYTF
TRBJ1-2 once TRBV12-3/TRBV12-4 CASSFRGLSGYTF
TRBJ2-4 - TRBV7-2 CASSQGREGIQYF
TRBJ2-2 - TRBV24-1 CATSDLPGEGDTGELFF
TRBJ2-3 - TRBV2 CATDSGGSTDTQYF